Detailed here is one TCR beta chain. The antigen is not known. Germline CDR1 reads SGHTS; CDR2 reads YDEGEE. The CDR3 covers 17 residues. The sample belongs to a study of cytomegalovirus exposure and HLA in healthy donors. Study-wide points: Analysis performed later showed TCR beta chains linked to HLA being more clonally expanded than equally common others. Later work found most CMV-associated TCR beta chains apparently HLA-restricted. A later examination showed that TCR association rates differed by HLA locus, with DRB1 most and HLA-C fewest.

PCR primers comprised 60 Vbeta and 13 Jbeta primers. Authors' methods: Approximately 83 million unique TCR beta chains, some 11 million shared, were counted in a later analysis. Only in-frame clones appear in the TCRdb table, and some are missing; sequencing was by immunoSEQ multiplex PCR. The DNA gave D and trimming, while V, J and clone size come from that table. This sample has some 110,000 clones, with 55% to 75% found just once. The sequenced material came from PBMCs. This sequence was found in a man in his thirties or forties in good health and CMV-seropositive. The chain links TRBV5-8 to TRBJ2-5; 8 bases map to TRBD1. The J call may be faulty, since TRBJ2-7 better matches the DNA end. Written as DNA, the CDR3 is TGTGCCAGCAGCTTGATAGCAGGGGGCAGTAGGTCCTACGAGCAGTACTTC. This translates into CASSLIAGGSRSYEQYF.